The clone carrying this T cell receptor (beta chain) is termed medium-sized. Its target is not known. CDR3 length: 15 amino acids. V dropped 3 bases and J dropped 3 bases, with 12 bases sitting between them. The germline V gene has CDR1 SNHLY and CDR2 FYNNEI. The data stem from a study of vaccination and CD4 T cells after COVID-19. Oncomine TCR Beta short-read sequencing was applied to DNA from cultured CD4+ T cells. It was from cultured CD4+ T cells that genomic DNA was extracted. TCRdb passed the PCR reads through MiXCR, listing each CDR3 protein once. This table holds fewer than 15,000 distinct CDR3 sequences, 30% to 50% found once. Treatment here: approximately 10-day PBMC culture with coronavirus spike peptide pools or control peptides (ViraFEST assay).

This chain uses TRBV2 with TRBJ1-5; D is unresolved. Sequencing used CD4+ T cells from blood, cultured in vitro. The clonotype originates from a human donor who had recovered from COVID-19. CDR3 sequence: CASSDRQANNQPQHF. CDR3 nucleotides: TGTGCCAGCAGTGATCGGCAGGCTAACAATCAGCCCCAGCATTTT.